This is a list of T cell receptor beta chains from one sample in a study of shared clonotypes between healthy human individuals. Generated by immunoSEQ multiplex PCR, the TCRdb table keeps only in-frame clones and is missing some. The sample lists under 600,000 clones, about three quarters occurring once. Specimen: PBMCs. The receptors originated from a woman aged 40 to 49 in good health. Some clones in this sample may be carry-over from other donors' samples. CDR3s include the opening cysteine and the closing phenylalanine or tryptophan. D genes are given only for firm matches.

D gene: NA; V gene: TRBV7-8; J gene: TRBJ2-1; CDR3 protein: CASSLRSDSSYNEQFF; CDR3 DNA: TGTGCCAGCAGCCTACGTTCCGACAGCTCCTACAATGAGCAGTTCTTC
D gene: TRBD1; V gene: TRBV6-5; J gene: TRBJ1-2; CDR3 protein: CASSYSTGTPHGYTF; CDR3 DNA: TGTGCCAGCAGTTACTCGACAGGGACCCCACATGGCTACACCTTC
D gene: TRBD2; V gene: TRBV7-2; J gene: TRBJ2-1; CDR3 protein: CASSLPGLARTYNEQFF; CDR3 DNA: TGTGCCAGCAGCTTACCCGGACTAGCCCGAACCTACAATGAGCAGTTCTTC
D gene: TRBD1; V gene: TRBV5-1; J gene: TRBJ1-2; CDR3 protein: CASSTTTGTGGKGYTF; CDR3 DNA: TGCGCCAGCAGCACAACAACTGGGACAGGGGGCAAAGGCTACACCTTC
D gene: TRBD1; V gene: TRBV7-9; J gene: TRBJ2-1; CDR3 protein: CASRPRLGTVYNEQFF; CDR3 DNA: TGTGCCAGCAGACCAAGACTCGGGACAGTATACAATGAGCAGTTCTTC
D gene: NA; V gene: TRBV7-9; J gene: TRBJ2-6; CDR3 protein: CASSLNRPGANVLTF; CDR3 DNA: TGTGCCAGCAGCTTAAATAGGCCTGGGGCCAACGTCCTGACTTTC
D gene: NA; V gene: TRBV7-2; J gene: TRBJ1-1; CDR3 protein: CASSLARYTEAFF; CDR3 DNA: TGTGCCAGCAGCTTAGCCAGGTACACTGAAGCTTTCTTT
D gene: TRBD2; V gene: TRBV7-9; J gene: TRBJ2-1; CDR3 protein: CASSLGTSGSIEQFF; CDR3 DNA: TGTGCCAGCAGCCTCGGGACTAGCGGGAGCATTGAGCAGTTCTTC
D gene: NA; V gene: TRBV7-9; J gene: TRBJ1-3; CDR3 protein: CASTSAGGTSGNTIYF; CDR3 DNA: TGTGCCAGCACCTCGGCAGGCGGGACCTCTGGAAACACCATATATTTT
D gene: NA; V gene: TRBV28; J gene: TRBJ2-1; CDR3 protein: CASSQPDSSGNEQFF; CDR3 DNA: TGTGCCAGCAGCCAACCGGACTCGTCGGGCAATGAGCAGTTCTTC
D gene: TRBD2; V gene: TRBV11-2; J gene: TRBJ2-2; CDR3 protein: CASSLVGGLATGELFF; CDR3 DNA: TGTGCCAGCAGCTTAGTTGGCGGACTAGCCACCGGGGAGCTGTTTTTT
D gene: TRBD2; V gene: TRBV6-6; J gene: TRBJ2-1; CDR3 protein: CASSYPGGWQFF; CDR3 DNA: TGTGCCAGCAGTTACCCGGGAGGGTGGCAGTTCTTC
D gene: TRBD1; V gene: TRBV6-1; J gene: TRBJ1-4; CDR3 protein: CQQRGKGTDNEKLFF; CDR3 DNA: TGCCAGCAGCGGGGAAAGGGGACAGATAATGAAAAACTGTTTTTT
D gene: TRBD1; V gene: TRBV19; J gene: TRBJ1-2; CDR3 protein: CATRDRGLLDGYTF; CDR3 DNA: TGTGCCACCAGGGACAGGGGGCTTCTCGATGGCTACACCTTC
D gene: TRBD2; V gene: TRBV6-6; J gene: TRBJ2-7; CDR3 protein: CASSYSLAGAAYEQYF; CDR3 DNA: TGTGCCAGCAGTTACTCCCTAGCGGGAGCGGCCTACGAGCAGTACTTC
D gene: NA; V gene: TRBV19; J gene: TRBJ2-2; CDR3 protein: CASSTQTGGGTGELFF; CDR3 DNA: TGTGCCAGTAGTACCCAAACCGGGGGAGGAACCGGGGAGCTGTTTTTT
D gene: NA; V gene: TRBV6-6; J gene: TRBJ2-5; CDR3 protein: CASSTARPETQYF; CDR3 DNA: TGTGCCAGCAGTACCGCCCGGCCAGAGACCCAGTACTTC
D gene: NA; V gene: TRBV30; J gene: TRBJ2-7; CDR3 protein: CAWSVLSDEQYF; CDR3 DNA: TGTGCCTGGAGTGTTCTCTCGGACGAGCAGTACTTC
D gene: NA; V gene: TRBV29-1; J gene: TRBJ2-1; CDR3 protein: CSVDPRTNEQFF; CDR3 DNA: TGCAGCGTTGATCCCCGGACCAACGAGCAGTTCTTC
D gene: TRBD1; V gene: TRBV9; J gene: TRBJ2-5; CDR3 protein: CASSITGTAPTQETQYF; CDR3 DNA: TGTGCCAGCAGCATTACCGGGACAGCTCCAACTCAAGAGACCCAGTACTTC
D gene: NA; V gene: TRBV28; J gene: TRBJ2-2; CDR3 protein: CASSPYRELAGELFF; CDR3 DNA: TGTGCCAGCAGTCCATACAGGGAGTTGGCCGGGGAGCTGTTTTTT
D gene: NA; V gene: TRBV18; J gene: TRBJ2-1; CDR3 protein: CASSPPGSNEQFF; CDR3 DNA: TGTGCCAGCTCACCACCCGGGAGCAATGAGCAGTTCTTC